The entry that follows covers one TCR beta chain sequence. How the authors handled the data: How many nucleated cells were present was estimated from reference gene primer amplification. The method was immunoSEQ multiplex PCR; TCRdb's version includes in-frame clones alone and lacks a portion of them. The V and J calls and clone size are taken from that table; D and trimming were inferred from the DNA. This table has 200,000 to 300,000 clones, almost 85% appearing once. Those enrolled, adults aged roughly 18 to 100 years, came from 25 or so US areas. Allocation to cohorts depended on clinical history reported by the participants. The sample belongs to a study of blood T cell repertoires in COVID-19. On the study more broadly: Sample material is recorded as cDNA or gDNA derived from T cells, B-cell-depleted T cells, or PBMCs.

Input material: PBMCs or T cells enriched from blood (not recorded which). This receptor was taken from a woman between 45 and 65 years old with acute COVID-19.

CDR3 sequence: CASSPTGRGTYEQYF. The CDR3 nucleotides read TGTGCCAGCAGCCCGACAGGTCGGGGCACCTACGAGCAGTACTTC. J is TRBJ2-7 and V is TRBV3-1 (or the pseudogene TRBV3-2), with D possibly matching TRBD1 (6 bases). This CDR3 is 15 amino acids long. Germline-derived CDR1 and CDR2 are LGHDT and YNNKEL (reference sequence). V lost 4 bases to trimming and J lost 2 bases, with 15 bases between them.